This T cell receptor (beta chain) was obtained from a study of beta chain features in type 1 diabetes. The study's findings and limits: In all four CD4+ subsets, TCRB CDR3 length was significantly, moderately reduced in type 1 diabetes. Since sequencing was performed on cDNA, cells with high TCR expression could be over-represented.

The CDR3 is made up of 16 amino acids. Germline loops: CDR1 MNHEY, CDR2 SVGAGI. V lost 6 bases to trimming and J lost 0 bases, with 17 bases between them. The study reverse transcribed the entire isolated RNA, so it sequenced expressed TCRB transcripts. Here immunoSEQ multiplex PCR was the method, and the copy in TCRdb shows in-frame clones only, minus some. The data hold about 250,000 clones, with approximately 11% observed a single time. Concerning this clone: Its antigen is currently unknown.

V gene TRBV6-5 combines with J gene TRBJ1-2; no clear D. The source of this sequence is a man younger than 40 with type 1 diabetes. Material for sequencing was naive CD4+ T cells from blood. In nucleotides, the CDR3 is TGTGCCAGCAGATACCATGTCAACTCGGCTAACTATGGCTACACCTTC. Translating gives CASRYHVNSANYGYTF.